One T cell receptor (beta chain) is described in this entry. The record originates from a study of T cell changes during pregnancy in multiple sclerosis. The CDR3 extends over 14 amino acids. CDR1 is MNHEY, CDR2 SVGAGI, per germline. The trim removed 4 bases at V and 7 bases at J, leaving 3 bases unmatched. TCRdb's table, derived via immunoSEQ multiplex PCR, lists solely in-frame clones and lacks some. The sample consists of some 44,000 clones, about nine tenths of them appearing once. The receptor was isolated from a female donor with multiple sclerosis, enrolled in a pregnancy study. The gene calls are TRBV6-5 and TRBJ1-5; TRBD1 matches 11 bases. Here the sequenced sample was CD4+ T cells from peripheral blood mononuclear cells, taken in the second trimester of pregnancy. CDR3 region: CASSLGQGDQPQHF. CDR3 in DNA: TGTGCCAGCAGTTTGGGACAGGGGGACCAGCCCCAGCATTTT.